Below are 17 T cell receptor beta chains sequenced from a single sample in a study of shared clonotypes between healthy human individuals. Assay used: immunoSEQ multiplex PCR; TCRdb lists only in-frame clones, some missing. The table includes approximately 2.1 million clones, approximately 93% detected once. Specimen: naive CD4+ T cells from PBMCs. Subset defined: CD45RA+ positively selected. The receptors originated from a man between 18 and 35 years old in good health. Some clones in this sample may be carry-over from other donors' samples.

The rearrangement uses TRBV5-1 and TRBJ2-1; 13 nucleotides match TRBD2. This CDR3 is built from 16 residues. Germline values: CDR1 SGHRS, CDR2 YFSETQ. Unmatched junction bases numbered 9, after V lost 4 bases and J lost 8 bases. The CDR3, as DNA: TGCGCCAGCAGCAGCGAAGGACTAGCGGGAGTGCATGAGCAGTTCTTC. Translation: CASSSEGLAGVHEQFF.

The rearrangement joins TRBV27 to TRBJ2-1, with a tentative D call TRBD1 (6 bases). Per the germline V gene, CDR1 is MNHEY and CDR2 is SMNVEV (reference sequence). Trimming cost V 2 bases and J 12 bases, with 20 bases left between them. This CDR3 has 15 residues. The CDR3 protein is CASSLNQGQKRGQFF. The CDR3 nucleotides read TGTGCCAGCAGTTTAAACCAGGGGCAAAAGAGGGGGCAGTTCTTC.

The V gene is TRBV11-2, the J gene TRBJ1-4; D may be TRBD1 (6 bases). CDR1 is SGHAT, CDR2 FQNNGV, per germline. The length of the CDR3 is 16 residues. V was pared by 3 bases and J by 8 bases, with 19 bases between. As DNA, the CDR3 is TGTGCCAGCAGCTTTGATCCGACAGGAACTGTGGAAAAACTGTTTTTT. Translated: CASSFDPTGTVEKLFF.

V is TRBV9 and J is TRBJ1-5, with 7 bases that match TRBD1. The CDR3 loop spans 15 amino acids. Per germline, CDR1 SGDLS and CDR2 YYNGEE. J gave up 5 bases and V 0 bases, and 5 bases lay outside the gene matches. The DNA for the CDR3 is TGTGCCAGCAGCGTAGCCGGGACAGAGGATCAGCCCCAGCATTTT. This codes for CASSVAGTEDQPQHF. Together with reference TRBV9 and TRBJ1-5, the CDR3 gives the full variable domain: DSGVTQTPKHLITATGQRVTLRCSPRSGDLSVYWYQQSLDQGLQFLIQYYNGEERAKGNILERFSAQQFPDLHSELNLSSLELGDSALYFCASSVAGTEDQPQHFGDGTRLSIL.

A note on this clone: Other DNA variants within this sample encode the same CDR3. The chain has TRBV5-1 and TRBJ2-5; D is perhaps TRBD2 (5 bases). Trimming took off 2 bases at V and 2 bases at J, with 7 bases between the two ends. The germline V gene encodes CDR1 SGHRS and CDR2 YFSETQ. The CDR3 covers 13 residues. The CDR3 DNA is TGCGCCAGCAGCTTAAGGAGGCAAGAGACCCAGTACTTC. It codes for CASSLRRQETQYF.

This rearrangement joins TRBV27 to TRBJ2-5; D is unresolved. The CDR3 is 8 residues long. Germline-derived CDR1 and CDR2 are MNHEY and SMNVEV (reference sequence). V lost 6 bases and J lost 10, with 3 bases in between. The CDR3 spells CASSDQYF. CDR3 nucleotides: TGTGCCAGCAGCGACCAGTACTTC.

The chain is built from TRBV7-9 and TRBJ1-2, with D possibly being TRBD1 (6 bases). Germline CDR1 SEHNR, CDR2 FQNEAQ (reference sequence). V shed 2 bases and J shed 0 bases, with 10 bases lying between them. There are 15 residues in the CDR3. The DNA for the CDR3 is TGTGCCAGCAGCTTAAGGGGGGAATCTAACTATGGCTACACCTTC. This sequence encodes CASSLRGESNYGYTF.

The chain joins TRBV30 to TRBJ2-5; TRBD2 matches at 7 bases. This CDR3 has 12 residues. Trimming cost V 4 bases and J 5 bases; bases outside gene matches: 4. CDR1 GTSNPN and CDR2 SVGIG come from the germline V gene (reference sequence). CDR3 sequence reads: CAWKTGGETQYF. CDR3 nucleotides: TGTGCCTGGAAGACGGGAGGCGAGACCCAGTACTTC. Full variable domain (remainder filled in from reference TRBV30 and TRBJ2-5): SQTIHQWPATLVQPVGSPLSLECTVEGTSNPNLYWYRQAAGRGLQLLFYSVGIGQISSEVPQNLSASRPQDRQFILSSKKLLLSDSGFYLCAWKTGGETQYFGPGTRLLVL.

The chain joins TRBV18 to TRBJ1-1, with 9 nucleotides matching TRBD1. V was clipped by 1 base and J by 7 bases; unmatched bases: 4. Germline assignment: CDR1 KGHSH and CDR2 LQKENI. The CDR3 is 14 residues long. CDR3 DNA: TGTGCCAGCTCACCACAAGGACAGGGGCTTGAAGCTTTCTTT. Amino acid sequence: CASSPQGQGLEAFF. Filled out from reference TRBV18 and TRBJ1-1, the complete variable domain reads NAGVMQNPRHLVRRRGQEARLRCSPMKGHSHVYWYRQLPEEGLKFMVYLQKENIIDESGMPKERFSAEFPKEGPSILRIQQVVRGDSAAYFCASSPQGQGLEAFFGQGTRLTVV.

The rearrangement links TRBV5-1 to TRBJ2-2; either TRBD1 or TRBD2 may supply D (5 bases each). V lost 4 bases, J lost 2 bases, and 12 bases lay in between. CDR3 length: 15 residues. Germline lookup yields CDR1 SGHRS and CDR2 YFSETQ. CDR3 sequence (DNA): TGCGCCAGCAGCGGGACGGTGGGAAACACCGGGGAGCTGTTTTTT. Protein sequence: CASSGTVGNTGELFF.

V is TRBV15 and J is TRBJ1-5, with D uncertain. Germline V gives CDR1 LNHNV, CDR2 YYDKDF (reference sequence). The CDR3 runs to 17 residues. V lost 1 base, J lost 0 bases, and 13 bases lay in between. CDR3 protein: CATSRAVDSNSNQPQHF. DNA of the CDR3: TGTGCCACCAGCAGAGCTGTGGATTCAAATAGCAATCAGCCCCAGCATTTT.

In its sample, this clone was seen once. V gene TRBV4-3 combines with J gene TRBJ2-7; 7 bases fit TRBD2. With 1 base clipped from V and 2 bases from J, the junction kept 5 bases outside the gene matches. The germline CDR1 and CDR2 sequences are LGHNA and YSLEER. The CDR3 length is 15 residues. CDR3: CASSQGGGFAYEQYF. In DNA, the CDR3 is TGCGCCAGCAGCCAAGGGGGGGGGTTTGCCTACGAGCAGTACTTC.

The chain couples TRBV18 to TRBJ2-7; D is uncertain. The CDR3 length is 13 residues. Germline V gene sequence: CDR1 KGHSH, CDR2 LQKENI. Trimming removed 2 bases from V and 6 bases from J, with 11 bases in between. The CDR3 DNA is TGTGCCAGCTCACCAAACGCCCCCACCGAGCAGTACTTC. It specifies CASSPNAPTEQYF.

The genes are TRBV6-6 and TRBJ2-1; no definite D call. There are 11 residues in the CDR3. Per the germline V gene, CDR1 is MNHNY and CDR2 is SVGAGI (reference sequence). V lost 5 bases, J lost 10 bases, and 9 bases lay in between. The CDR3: CASSHLEEQFF. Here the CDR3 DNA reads TGTGCCAGCAGTCACTTAGAGGAGCAGTTCTTC.

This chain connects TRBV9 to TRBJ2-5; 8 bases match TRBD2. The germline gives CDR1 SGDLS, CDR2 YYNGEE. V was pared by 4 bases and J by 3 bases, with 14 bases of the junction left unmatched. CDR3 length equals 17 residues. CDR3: CASSPTPGGRAEETQYF. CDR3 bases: TGTGCCAGCAGCCCCACCCCGGGGGGGAGGGCGGAAGAGACCCAGTACTTC.

The CDR3 region is CASSPVGDYGYTF. CDR3 sequence (DNA): TGTGCCAGCAGCCCCGTTGGTGACTATGGCTACACCTTC. The V and J genes are TRBV25-1 and TRBJ1-2; D uncertain. This CDR3 has 13 amino acids. V was shortened by 6 bases and J by 3 bases, with 11 bases between the two germline ends. The V gene's germline CDR1 is MGHDK and CDR2 SYGVNS.

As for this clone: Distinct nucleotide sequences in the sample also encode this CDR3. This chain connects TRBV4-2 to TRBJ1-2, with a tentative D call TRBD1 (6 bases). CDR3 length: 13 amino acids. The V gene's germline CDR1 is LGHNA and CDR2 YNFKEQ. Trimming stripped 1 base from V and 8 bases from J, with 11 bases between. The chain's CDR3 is CASSQVLQGGYTF. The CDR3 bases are TGTGCCAGCAGCCAAGTGTTACAGGGAGGCTACACCTTC.